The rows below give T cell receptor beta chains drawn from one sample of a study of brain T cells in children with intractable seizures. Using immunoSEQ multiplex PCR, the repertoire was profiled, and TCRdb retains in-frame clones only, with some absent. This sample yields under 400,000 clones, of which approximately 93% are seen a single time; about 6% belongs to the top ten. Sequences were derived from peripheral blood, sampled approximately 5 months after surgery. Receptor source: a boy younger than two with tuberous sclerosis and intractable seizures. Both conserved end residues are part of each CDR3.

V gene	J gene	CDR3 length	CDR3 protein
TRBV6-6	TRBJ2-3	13	CASTWTSTDTQYF
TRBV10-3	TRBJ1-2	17	CAISESSLGQGAYGYTF
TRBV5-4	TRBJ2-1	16	CASSLGGLAGDNEQFF
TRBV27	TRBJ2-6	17	CASSLAQGLSGANVLTF
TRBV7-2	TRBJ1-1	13	CASSFLILSEAFF
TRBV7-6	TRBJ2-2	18	CASSLYLRGLRITGELFF
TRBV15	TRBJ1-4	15	CATSSSTATNEKLFF
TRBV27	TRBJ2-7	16	CASNSGTGGLSIEQYF
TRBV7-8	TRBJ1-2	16	CASSSGRSPLLDGYTF
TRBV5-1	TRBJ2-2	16	CASSFVRAVEGGELFF
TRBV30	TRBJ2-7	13	CAWSRDIGDEQYF
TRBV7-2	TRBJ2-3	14	CASSLDQPPDTQYF